This T cell receptor (beta chain) was profiled in a study of blood T cell repertoires in COVID-19. Study background: The origin of the acute and convalescent COVID-19 samples was the United States, Italy and Spain.

CDR1 and CDR2 (germline): SNHLY, FYNNEI. With 6 bases removed from V and 0 bases from J, the gap between germline ends came to 14 bases. The CDR3 is 15 residues long. Repertoires were generated with immunoSEQ multiplex PCR, while TCRdb's copy carries only in-frame clones and drops some. The table includes 150,000 to 200,000 clones, less than 90% detected once. Everyone who took part was roughly 18 to 89 years old, and they came from roughly 25 US areas. Cohort placement rested on clinical history that participants reported themselves. The chain has TRBV2 and TRBJ1-1, with D perhaps TRBD1 (6 bases). The receptor was derived from a human donor with acute COVID-19. The donor label of this sample is uncertain. Sequenced material: PBMCs or T cells enriched from blood (not recorded which). As DNA, the CDR3 is TGTGCCAGCAGGTACAGGGAGTCCATGAACACTGAAGCTTTCTTT. This translates into CASRYRESMNTEAFF.